This T cell receptor (beta chain) was retrieved from a study of spatial heterogeneity in lung cancer. A unique molecular identifier was carried by every single TCR cDNA molecule. TCRdb fed the 5' RACE reads into MiXCR, producing one record per CDR3 protein. Of about 85,000 distinct CDR3 sequences listed, around 21% are singletons. The time point denotes: sample taken at primary tumor resection. Whole RNA obtained from tumor, nontumor lung or frozen PBMC underwent sequencing without sorting. The cohort: approximately 66 early-stage, untreated non-small cell lung cancer patients. The CDR3 has 13 amino acids. Germline V CDR1 and CDR2: SQVTM, ANQGSEA. Losses at the gene ends were 6 bases for V and 2 bases for J; bases not matched to a gene: 1.

This specimen consisted of PBMCs, obtained at surgery. The TCR comes from a male donor with early-stage non-small cell lung cancer. V usage is TRBV29-1 and J usage is TRBJ2-1; TRBD1 aligns across 10 bases. CDR3 nucleotide sequence: TGCAGCGTGGACAGGGGGACCTACAATGAGCAGTTCTTC. It specifies CSVDRGTYNEQFF.